This T cell receptor (beta chain) was identified during a study of blood T cell repertoires in COVID-19 (dated by TCRdb to about 2020). About the investigation overall: Samples from collaborators originated in the United States, Italy and Spain and spanned both the acute and convalescent phases of COVID-19. The material from the prospective study consisted of cDNA or gDNA derived from T cells, B-cell-depleted T cells, or PBMCs. Deeply sampled blood TCRbeta repertoires from subjects exposed to, actively infected with, or recovered from COVID-19 were included in the dataset. The repertoires were released in a freely available public database meant as a resource for research on the immune response to SARS-CoV-2. Samples came from the ongoing ImmuneRACE study (first 160 participants) plus 1,254 subjects from 6 global collaborators. Sample metadata almost always included a de-identified subject ID, COVID-19 status, age in years and sex. Where HLA class I and class II types were available, the types were taken from metadata supplied by the sample provider, not from assay-based typing.

Results and caveats for the whole study, not just this receptor: The amount of clinical and demographic metadata varied by source and participant and was provided uncurated.

TCRbeta CDR3 regions were amplified from genomic DNA using the immunoSEQ Assay, a bias-controlled multiplex PCR. The authors' pipeline ran thus. Within the assay, amplification of reference gene primers was used to estimate how many nucleated cells each sample contained. To quantify the absolute abundance of each unique TCRbeta CDR3 rearrangement, sequence reads were collapsed and filtered. Productive Simpson clonality was computed per sample as the square root of Simpson's diversity index over productive rearrangements. TCRdb re-hosts the immuneACCESS table, in-frame sequences only. Its copies lack some clones; in the studies checked, an unresolved V gene accounts for under half of them, and the cause for the rest is not known. The DNA gave D and trimming, while V, J and clone size come from that table. In all, the sample holds about 210,000 clones, and approximately 80% of those were seen once. Of the sample, 9.7% falls within the top ten clones.

Including the terminal cysteine and phenylalanine, the CDR3 comprises 15 residues. Of the read, only the CDR3 DNA is kept; its 45 bases are in frame from base 1. Based on the germline V gene, the CDR1 and CDR2 sequences are LGHNA and YSLEER. Trimming at the junction amounts to 1 base on V and 0 bases on J, and the germline ends lie 9 bases apart. Whole blood was collected in K2EDTA tubes by collaborating institutions according to the institutions' own protocols. For TCRbeta analysis, collaborator samples were shipped as frozen whole blood, as isolated PBMCs, or as DNA extracted from either sample type. Comments on this clone: What antigen it recognizes has not been identified. No base quality information exists; no much larger clone differs at one position.

The receptor was derived from a man aged 50 to 60 with active or convalescent COVID-19. This chain joins TRBV4-3 to TRBJ1-1; matching of 6 bases hints at TRBD1 as the D gene. Material for sequencing was peripheral blood. The sequenced DNA: TGCGCCAGCAGCCAAGTCGACAGGTTGAACACTGAAGCTTTCTTT. Protein translation: CASSQVDRLNTEAFF.